Only a few counts were recorded for the clone carrying this T cell receptor beta chain. This sample was included in a study of cytotoxic CD8 clonotypes in ibrutinib-treated CLL. Turning to the study itself: Response material was collected after a median around 12 months of treatment, range 6 to 36.

Sequencing was performed with immunoSEQ multiplex PCR; in TCRdb, only in-frame clones are kept and a portion is missing. This table has around 310,000 clones, 80% appearing once. Germline V gene sequence: CDR1 SNHLY, CDR2 FYNNEI. This CDR3 spans 11 amino acids. The ends were cut back, 2 bases at V and 9 bases at J, with 8 bases in the middle. Material: PBMCs, obtained before ibrutinib treatment. V gene TRBV2 combines with J gene TRBJ2-7; no clear D. The sequence was obtained from a human donor with chronic lymphocytic leukemia. CDR3 amino acids: CASSEYRSQYF. DNA of the CDR3: TGTGCCAGCAGTGAATATAGGTCGCAGTACTTC.